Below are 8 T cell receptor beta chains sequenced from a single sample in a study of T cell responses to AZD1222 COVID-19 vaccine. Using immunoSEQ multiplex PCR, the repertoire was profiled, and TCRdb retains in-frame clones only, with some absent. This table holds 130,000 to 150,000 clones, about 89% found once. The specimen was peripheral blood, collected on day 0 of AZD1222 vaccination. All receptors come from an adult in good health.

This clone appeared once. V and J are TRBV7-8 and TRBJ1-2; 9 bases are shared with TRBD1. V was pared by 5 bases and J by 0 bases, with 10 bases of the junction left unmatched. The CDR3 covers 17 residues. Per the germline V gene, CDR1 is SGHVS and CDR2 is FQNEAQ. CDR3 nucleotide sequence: TGTGCCAGCAGCCTCGGGACAGGGTTGCGGGCTAACTATGGCTACACCTTC. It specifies CASSLGTGLRANYGYTF. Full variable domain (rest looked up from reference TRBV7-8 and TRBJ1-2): GAGVSQSPRYKVAKRGQDVALRCDPISGHVSLFWYQQALGQGPEFLTYFQNEAQLDKSGLPSDRFFAERPEGSVSTLKIQRTQQEDSAVYLCASSLGTGLRANYGYTFGSGTRLTVV.

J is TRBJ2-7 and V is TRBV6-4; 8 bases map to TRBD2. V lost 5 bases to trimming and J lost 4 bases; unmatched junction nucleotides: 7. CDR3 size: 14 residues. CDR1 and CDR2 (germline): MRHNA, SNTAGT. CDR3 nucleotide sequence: TGTGCCAGCAGTCTGGCGGGAGGACTATACGAGCAGTACTTC. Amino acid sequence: CASSLAGGLYEQYF.

The DNA of the CDR3 is TGTGCCAGCAGTCCTCGACAGGGGCGGGTGGGTGGACCGAATCAGCCCCAGCATTTT. This codes for CASSPRQGRVGGPNQPQHF. This chain joins TRBV28 and TRBJ1-5, with 8 bases fitting TRBD1. CDR3 size: 19 residues. V trimming: 5 bases; J trimming: 4 bases; junction bases outside the gene matches: 19. The V gene's germline CDR1 is MDHEN and CDR2 SYDVKM.

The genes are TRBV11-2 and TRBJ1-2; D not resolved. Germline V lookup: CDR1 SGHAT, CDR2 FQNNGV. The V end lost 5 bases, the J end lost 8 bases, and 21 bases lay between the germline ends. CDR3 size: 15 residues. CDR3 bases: TGTGCCAGCAGCCTCTCGAGTGAAGGGTTAATCGGCTACACCTTC. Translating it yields CASSLSSEGLIGYTF. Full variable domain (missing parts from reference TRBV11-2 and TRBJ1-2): EAGVAQSPRYKIIEKRQSVAFWCNPISGHATLYWYQQILGQGPKLLIQFQNNGVVDDSQLPKDRFSAERLKGVDSTLKIQPAKLEDSAVYLCASSLSSEGLIGYTFGSGTRLTVV.

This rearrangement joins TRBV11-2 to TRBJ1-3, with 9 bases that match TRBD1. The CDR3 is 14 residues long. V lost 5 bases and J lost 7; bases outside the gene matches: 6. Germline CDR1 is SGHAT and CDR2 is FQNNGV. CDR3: CASSRRTGENTIYF. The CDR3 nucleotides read TGTGCCAGCAGCAGACGGACAGGGGAGAACACCATATATTTT.

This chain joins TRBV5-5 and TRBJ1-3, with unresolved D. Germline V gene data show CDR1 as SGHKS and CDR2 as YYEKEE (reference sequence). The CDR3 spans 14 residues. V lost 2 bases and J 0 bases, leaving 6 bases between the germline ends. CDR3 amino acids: CASSFKASGNTIYF. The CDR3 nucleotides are TGTGCCAGCAGCTTCAAGGCCTCTGGAAACACCATATATTTT.

CDR3 sequence (DNA): TGTGCCAGCAGTTACTACCGGGACAGCGTATCATATGGCTACACCTTC. This gives the protein CASSYYRDSVSYGYTF. This chain connects TRBV6-6 to TRBJ1-2, with TRBD1 matching 7 bases. This CDR3 contains 16 residues. With 1 base clipped from V and 5 bases from J, the junction kept 10 bases outside the gene matches. Germline CDR1 is MNHNY and CDR2 is SVGAGI (reference sequence).

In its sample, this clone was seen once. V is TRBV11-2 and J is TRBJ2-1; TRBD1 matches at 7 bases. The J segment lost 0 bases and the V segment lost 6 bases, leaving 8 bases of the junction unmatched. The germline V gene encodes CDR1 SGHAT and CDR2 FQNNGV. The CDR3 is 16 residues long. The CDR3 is CASRRPGQSSYNEQFF. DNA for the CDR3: TGTGCCAGCAGGCGGCCGGGACAGAGCTCCTACAATGAGCAGTTCTTC.